This T cell receptor (beta chain) was sequenced in a study of blood T cell repertoires in COVID-19. Study context: Whether acute or convalescent, the COVID-19 samples came from the United States, Italy and Spain. Sources were T cells, B-cell-depleted T cells, or PBMCs; the material itself was cDNA or gDNA.

Patients at the Seattle site were enrolled during active infection and followed longitudinally. Generated by immunoSEQ multiplex PCR, the TCRdb table keeps only in-frame clones and is missing some. The profile shows 150,000 to 180,000 clones, roughly 83% of them singletons. The CDR3 loop spans 14 amino acids. Trimming removed 2 bases at V and 0 bases at J, with 8 bases between. Germline V gene lookup returns CDR1 SGDLS and CDR2 YYNGEE. The material sequenced was peripheral blood. This receptor was obtained from a woman between 55 and 75 years old with COVID-19, enrolled during active disease. The chain has TRBV9 and TRBJ1-1, with D uncertain. Here the CDR3 DNA reads TGTGCCAGCAGCGTTTTGAGTATGAACACTGAAGCTTTCTTT. This codes for CASSVLSMNTEAFF.